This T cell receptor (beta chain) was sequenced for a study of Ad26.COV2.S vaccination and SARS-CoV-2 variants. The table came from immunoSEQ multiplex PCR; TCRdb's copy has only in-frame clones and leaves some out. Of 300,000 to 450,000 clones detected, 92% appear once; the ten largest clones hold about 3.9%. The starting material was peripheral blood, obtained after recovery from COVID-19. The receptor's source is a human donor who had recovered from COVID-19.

The CDR3 reads CASRKDFTGELFF. As DNA, the CDR3 is TGTGCCAGCAGGAAGGATTTTACCGGGGAGCTGTTTTTT. The chain couples TRBV11-3 to TRBJ2-2, with D unresolved. V was cut by 6 bases and J by 5 bases, with 10 bases left in between. This CDR3 spans 13 amino acids. CDR1 and CDR2 (germline): SGHNT, YENEEA.